These 9 T cell receptor beta chains were all obtained from the same sample, sequenced in a study of blood T cell repertoires in COVID-19. The repertoire was sequenced with immunoSEQ multiplex PCR; TCRdb's copy has only in-frame clones and lacks some. The data contain about 150,000 clones, 80% to 90% of them singletons. The specimen was peripheral blood. These receptors came from a woman of 80 years or more with acute or convalescent COVID-19.

CDR3 region: CASSSDRGNYGYTF. The CDR3 coding sequence is TGCGCCAGCAGCAGTGACAGGGGGAACTATGGCTACACCTTC. The rearrangement uses TRBV5-1 and TRBJ1-2; TRBD1 matches at 9 bases. CDR3 size: 14 residues. V dropped 4 bases and J dropped 2; count of bases not matched to a gene: 3. Per germline, CDR1 SGHRS and CDR2 YFSETQ.

The rearrangement joins TRBV5-8 to TRBJ2-3; perhaps TRBD1 as D (5 bases). Germline-derived CDR1 and CDR2 are SGHTS and YDEGEE. CDR3 length: 14 amino acids. V was pared by 8 bases and J by 0 bases, with 13 bases between. CDR3: CARTEPPSTDTQYF. In DNA form, the CDR3 reads TGTGCCAGGACAGAGCCGCCTAGCACAGATACGCAGTATTTT.

The chain couples TRBV10-1 to TRBJ2-7; the match to TRBD2 covers 8 bases. V was clipped by 5 bases and J by 7 bases; unmatched bases: 13. The germline V gene has CDR1 WNHNN and CDR2 SYGVQD (reference sequence). The CDR3 contains 15 residues. The CDR3 sequence: CASSPVVAGLREQYF. The CDR3 nucleotides read TGCGCCAGCAGTCCGGTGGTAGCGGGACTCCGGGAGCAGTACTTC.

For this clone: Distinct nucleotide sequences in the sample also encode this CDR3. The rearrangement uses TRBV5-4 and TRBJ2-5, with D possibly being TRBD2 (6 bases). This CDR3 comprises 14 residues. Trimming stripped 1 base from V and 3 bases from J, with 10 bases between. From germline, CDR1 is SGHNT and CDR2 YYREEE (reference sequence). The CDR3 region is CASSLPGVKETQYF. The CDR3 DNA reads TGTGCCAGCAGCTTGCCGGGGGTAAAAGAGACCCAGTACTTC.

The gene calls are TRBV7-2 and TRBJ1-6; D possibly corresponds to TRBD1 (5 bases). This CDR3 is 13 amino acids long. V lost 0 bases, J lost 17 bases, and 14 bases lay in between. Germline V lookup: CDR1 SGHTA, CDR2 FQGNSA. The CDR3 is CASSLAWVGGIHF. The CDR3 nucleotides are TGTGCCAGCAGCTTAGCTTGGGTTGGGGGGATCCACTTT. The whole variable domain, filled in from reference TRBV7-2 and TRBJ1-6, reads GAGVSQSPSNKVTEKGKDVELRCDPISGHTALYWYRQSLGQGLEFLIYFQGNSAPDKSGLPSDRFSAERTGGSVSTLTIQRTQQEDSAVYLCASSLAWVGGIHFGNGTRLTVT.

V usage is TRBV10-1 and J usage is TRBJ2-5; TRBD1 matches at 9 bases. This CDR3 spans 15 amino acids. J gave up 5 bases and V 3 bases, and 7 bases lay outside the gene matches. Per germline, CDR1 WNHNN and CDR2 SYGVQD (reference sequence). CDR3 loop: CASSERQGVRETQYF. DNA for the CDR3: TGCGCCAGCAGTGAACGACAGGGGGTCCGGGAGACCCAGTACTTC.

The J gene is TRBJ2-1, the V gene TRBV6-5; D is possibly TRBD1 (6 bases). Trimming cost V 7 bases and J 5 bases, with 12 bases left between them. The CDR3 length is 13 residues. Looked up from germline, CDR1 is MNHEY and CDR2 is SVGAGI. The chain's CDR3 is CASTGQLNNEQFF. In DNA form, the CDR3 reads TGTGCCAGCACTGGACAGCTTAACAATGAGCAGTTCTTC.

The J gene is TRBJ2-7, the V gene TRBV11-2; D possibly corresponds to TRBD1 (6 bases). V was trimmed by 4 bases and J by 4 bases, leaving 11 bases between them. Germline V gene data show CDR1 as SGHAT and CDR2 as FQNNGV. The CDR3 extends over 13 amino acids. CDR3 coding DNA: TGTGCCAGCAGCTCACAACAGGGATACGAGCAGTACTTC. Its protein is CASSSQQGYEQYF.

The V and J genes are TRBV7-2 and TRBJ1-1; 9 positions match TRBD1. Germline CDR1 reads SGHTA; CDR2 reads FQGNSA. The CDR3 is 14 amino acids. The V and J ends lost 5 bases and 4 bases, in that order; junction bases with no gene match: 5. The CDR3 here is CASSQGQGGTEAFF. In nucleotides, the CDR3 is TGTGCCAGCAGCCAGGGACAGGGCGGCACTGAAGCTTTCTTT.